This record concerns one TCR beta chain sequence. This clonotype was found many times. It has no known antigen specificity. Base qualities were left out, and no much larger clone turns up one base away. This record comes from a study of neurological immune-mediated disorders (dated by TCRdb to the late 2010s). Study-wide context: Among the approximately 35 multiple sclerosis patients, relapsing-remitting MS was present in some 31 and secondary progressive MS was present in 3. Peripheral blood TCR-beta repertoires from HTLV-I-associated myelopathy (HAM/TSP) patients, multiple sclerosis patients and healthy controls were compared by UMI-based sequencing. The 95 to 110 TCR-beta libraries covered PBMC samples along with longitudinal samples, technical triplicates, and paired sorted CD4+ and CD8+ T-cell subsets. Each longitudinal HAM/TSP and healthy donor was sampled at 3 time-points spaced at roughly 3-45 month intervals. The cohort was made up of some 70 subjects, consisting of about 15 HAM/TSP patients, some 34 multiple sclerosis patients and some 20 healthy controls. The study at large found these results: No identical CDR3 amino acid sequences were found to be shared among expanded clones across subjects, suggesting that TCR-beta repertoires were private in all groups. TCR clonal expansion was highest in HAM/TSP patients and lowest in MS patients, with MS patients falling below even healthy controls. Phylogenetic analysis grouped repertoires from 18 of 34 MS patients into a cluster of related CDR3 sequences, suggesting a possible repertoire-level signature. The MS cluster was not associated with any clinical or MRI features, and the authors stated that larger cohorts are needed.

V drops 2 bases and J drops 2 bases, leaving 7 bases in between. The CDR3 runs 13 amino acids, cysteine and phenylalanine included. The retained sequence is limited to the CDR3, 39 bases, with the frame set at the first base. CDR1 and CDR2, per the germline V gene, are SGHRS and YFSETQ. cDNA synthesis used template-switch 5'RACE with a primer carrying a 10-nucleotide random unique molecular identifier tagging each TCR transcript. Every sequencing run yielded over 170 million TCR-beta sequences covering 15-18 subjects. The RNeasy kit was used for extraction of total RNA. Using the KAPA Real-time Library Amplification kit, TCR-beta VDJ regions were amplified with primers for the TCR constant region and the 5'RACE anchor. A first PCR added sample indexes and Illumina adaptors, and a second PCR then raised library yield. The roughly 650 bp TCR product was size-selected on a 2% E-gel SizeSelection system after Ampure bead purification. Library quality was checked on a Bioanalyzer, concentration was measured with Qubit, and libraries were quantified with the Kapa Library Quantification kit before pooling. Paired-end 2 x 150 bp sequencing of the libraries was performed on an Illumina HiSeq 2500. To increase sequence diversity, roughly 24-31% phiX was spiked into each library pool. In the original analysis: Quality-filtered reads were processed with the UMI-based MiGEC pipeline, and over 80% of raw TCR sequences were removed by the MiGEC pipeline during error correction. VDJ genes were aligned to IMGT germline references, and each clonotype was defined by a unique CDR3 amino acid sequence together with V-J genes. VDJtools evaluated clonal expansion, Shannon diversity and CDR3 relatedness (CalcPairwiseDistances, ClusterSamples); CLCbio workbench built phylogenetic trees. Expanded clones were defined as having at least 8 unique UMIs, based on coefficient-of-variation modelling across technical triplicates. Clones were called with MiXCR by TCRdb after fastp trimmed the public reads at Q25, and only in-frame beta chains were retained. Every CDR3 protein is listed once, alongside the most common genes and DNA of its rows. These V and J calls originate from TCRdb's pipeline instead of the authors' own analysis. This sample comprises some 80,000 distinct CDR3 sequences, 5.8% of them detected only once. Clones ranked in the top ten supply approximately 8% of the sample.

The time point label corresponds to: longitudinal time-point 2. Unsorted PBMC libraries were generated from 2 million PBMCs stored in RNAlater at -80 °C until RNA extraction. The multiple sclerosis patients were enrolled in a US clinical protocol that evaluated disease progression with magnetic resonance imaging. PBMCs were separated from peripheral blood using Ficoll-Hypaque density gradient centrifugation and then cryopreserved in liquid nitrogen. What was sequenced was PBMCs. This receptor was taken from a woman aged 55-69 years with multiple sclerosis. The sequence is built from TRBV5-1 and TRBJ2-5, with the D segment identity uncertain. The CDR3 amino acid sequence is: CASSFSGQETQYF. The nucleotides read TGCGCCAGCAGCTTTTCAGGACAAGAGACCCAGTACTTC.